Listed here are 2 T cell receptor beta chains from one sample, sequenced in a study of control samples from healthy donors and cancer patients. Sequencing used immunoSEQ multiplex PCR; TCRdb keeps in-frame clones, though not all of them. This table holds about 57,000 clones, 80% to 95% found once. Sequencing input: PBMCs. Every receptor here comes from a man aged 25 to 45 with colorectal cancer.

The CDR3 here is CASSSQDSSTDTQYF. CDR3 DNA: TGCGCCAGCAGCTCCCAAGACTCCAGCACAGATACGCAGTATTTT. The rearrangement uses TRBV4-3 and TRBJ2-3; D is uncertain. The germline V gene has CDR1 LGHNA and CDR2 YSLEER. CDR3 length: 15 amino acids. Trimming took off 5 bases at V and 0 bases at J, with 12 bases between the two ends.

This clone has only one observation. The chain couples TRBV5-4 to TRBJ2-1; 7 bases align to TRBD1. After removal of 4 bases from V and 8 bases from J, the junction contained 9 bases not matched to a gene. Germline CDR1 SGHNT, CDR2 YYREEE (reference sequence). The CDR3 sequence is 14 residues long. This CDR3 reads CASSHLQGNDEQFF. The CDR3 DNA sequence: TGTGCCAGCAGCCACTTACAGGGGAATGATGAGCAGTTCTTC. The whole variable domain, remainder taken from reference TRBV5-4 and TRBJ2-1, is ETGVTQSPTHLIKTRGQQVTLRCSSQSGHNTVSWYQQALGQGPQFIFQYYREEENGRGNFPPRFSGLQFPNYSSELNVNALELDDSALYLCASSHLQGNDEQFFGPGTRLTVL.